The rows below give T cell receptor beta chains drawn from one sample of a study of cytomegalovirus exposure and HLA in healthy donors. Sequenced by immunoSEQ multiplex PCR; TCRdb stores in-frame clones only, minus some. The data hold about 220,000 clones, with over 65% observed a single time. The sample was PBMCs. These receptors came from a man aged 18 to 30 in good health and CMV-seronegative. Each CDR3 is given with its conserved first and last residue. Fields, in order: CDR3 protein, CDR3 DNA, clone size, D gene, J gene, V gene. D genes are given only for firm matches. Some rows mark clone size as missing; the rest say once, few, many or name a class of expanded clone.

CDR3 protein: CASTGSEDTQYF
CDR3 DNA: TGTGCCAGCACGGGTAGCGAAGATACGCAGTATTTT
clone size: NA
D gene: NA
J gene: TRBJ2-3
V gene: TRBV18

CDR3 protein: CASSEFGRNRDVF
CDR3 DNA: TGTGCCAGCAGTGAATTTGGTAGGAACAGGGACGTCTTC
clone size: NA
D gene: NA
J gene: TRBJ2-1
V gene: TRBV2

CDR3 protein: CSVLQGPNEQFF
CDR3 DNA: TGCAGCGTTTTACAGGGCCCCAATGAGCAGTTCTTC
clone size: NA
D gene: NA
J gene: TRBJ2-1
V gene: TRBV29-1

CDR3 protein: CASSLGQLNTEAFF
CDR3 DNA: TGTGCCAGCAGCTTAGGACAGTTGAACACTGAAGCTTTCTTT
clone size: NA
D gene: NA
J gene: TRBJ1-1
V gene: TRBV7-6

CDR3 protein: CASSVDPRALAGVGEQFF
CDR3 DNA: TGTGCCAGCAGCGTAGATCCCAGGGCACTAGCGGGAGTGGGTGAGCAGTTCTTC
clone size: NA
D gene: TRBD2
J gene: TRBJ2-1
V gene: TRBV9

CDR3 protein: CASSSLGTDTQYF
CDR3 DNA: TGCGCCAGCAGTAGCTTAGGTACAGATACGCAGTATTTT
clone size: NA
D gene: NA
J gene: TRBJ2-3
V gene: TRBV5-1

CDR3 protein: CASSPRQGGYEQYF
CDR3 DNA: TGTGCCAGCAGCCCCCGACAGGGGGGATACGAGCAGTACTTC
clone size: once
D gene: TRBD1
J gene: TRBJ2-7
V gene: TRBV9

CDR3 protein: CASSRQGLSNQPQHF
CDR3 DNA: TGTGCCAGTAGTAGACAGGGACTCAGCAATCAGCCCCAGCATTTT
clone size: few
D gene: TRBD1
J gene: TRBJ1-5
V gene: TRBV19

CDR3 protein: CASRGGAGTEAFF
CDR3 DNA: TGTGCCAGCAGAGGGGGGGCTGGGACTGAAGCTTTCTTT
clone size: once
D gene: NA
J gene: TRBJ1-1
V gene: TRBV4-2

CDR3 protein: CASSLGGGSTDTQYF
CDR3 DNA: TGCGCCAGCAGCTTGGGCGGAGGGAGCACAGATACGCAGTATTTT
clone size: NA
D gene: NA
J gene: TRBJ2-3
V gene: TRBV5-1

CDR3 protein: CASRGTGETQYF
CDR3 DNA: TGTGCCAGCAGGGGCACGGGGGAGACCCAGTACTTC
clone size: NA
D gene: NA
J gene: TRBJ2-5
V gene: TRBV28

CDR3 protein: CASSARGRGTDTQYF
CDR3 DNA: TGTGCCAGCAGCGCGCGTGGCAGGGGCACAGATACGCAGTATTTT
clone size: NA
D gene: NA
J gene: TRBJ2-3
V gene: TRBV6-5

CDR3 protein: CSAGGREGSYNEQFF
CDR3 DNA: TGCAGCGCCGGGGGGCGGGAGGGATCCTACAATGAGCAGTTCTTC
clone size: NA
D gene: TRBD2
J gene: TRBJ2-1
V gene: TRBV29-1

CDR3 protein: CASSGPRDYKSTDTQYF
CDR3 DNA: TGTGCCAGCAGTGGACCCCGGGACTACAAAAGCACAGATACGCAGTATTTT
clone size: NA
D gene: TRBD2
J gene: TRBJ2-3
V gene: TRBV25-1

CDR3 protein: CASSHGRTTEAFF
CDR3 DNA: TGTGCCAGCAGTCATGGCCGTACCACTGAAGCTTTCTTT
clone size: NA
D gene: NA
J gene: TRBJ1-1
V gene: TRBV6-5

CDR3 protein: CASRGTANTGELFF
CDR3 DNA: TGTGCCAGCAGGGGGACAGCGAACACCGGGGAGCTGTTTTTT
clone size: NA
D gene: TRBD1
J gene: TRBJ2-2
V gene: TRBV2